Listed below are T cell receptor beta chains from one sample, sequenced in a study of regulatory T cells in long-lasting Graves disease. TCRdb fed the multiplex PCR reads into MiXCR, producing one record per CDR3 protein. The table includes around 300,000 distinct CDR3 sequences, around 20% detected once. The material sequenced was peripheral blood mononuclear cells (PBMCs), taken when the disease was refractory, from a patient treated with antithyroid drugs. The receptors originated from a female donor with Graves disease. Each CDR3 is given with its conserved first and last residue. D genes are given only for firm matches. Where a row states a size, it is once, few, many or the class of an expanded clone; other rows omit it.

abundance: -
j_gene: TRBJ2-7
v_gene: TRBV29-1
d_gene: TRBD2
CDR3nt: TGCAGCGTTGAAGACCGGGACTACGAGTACGAGCAGTACTTC
CDR3aa: CSVEDRDYEYEQYF

abundance: many
j_gene: TRBJ2-7
v_gene: TRBV6-5
d_gene: -
CDR3nt: TGTGCCAGCAATTACGCGTTAGGATCCTACGAGCAGTACTTC
CDR3aa: CASNYALGSYEQYF

abundance: -
j_gene: TRBJ2-2
v_gene: TRBV6-1
d_gene: TRBD2
CDR3nt: TGTGCCACCACTAGCGGGAGGCCGGAGAATTCGAACACCGGGGAGCTGTTTTTT
CDR3aa: CATTSGRPENSNTGELFF

abundance: -
j_gene: TRBJ1-1
v_gene: TRBV20-1
d_gene: -
CDR3nt: TGCAGTGCTAGAGATCTTGGAGCAAGGGGGAAAAACACTGAAGCTTTCTTT
CDR3aa: CSARDLGARGKNTEAFF

abundance: few
j_gene: TRBJ2-7
v_gene: TRBV20-1
d_gene: -
CDR3nt: TGCAGTGCTAGTGACTTCGAGCGGAGCTCCTACGAGCAGTACTTC
CDR3aa: CSASDFERSSYEQYF

abundance: -
j_gene: TRBJ2-1
v_gene: TRBV6-1
d_gene: TRBD2
CDR3nt: TGTGCCAGCACGGGACTAGCGGTACCCTCCTACAATGAGCAGTTCTTC
CDR3aa: CASTGLAVPSYNEQFF

abundance: few
j_gene: TRBJ2-3
v_gene: TRBV5-1
d_gene: -
CDR3nt: TGCGCCAGCAGCAGCGGAGGGGGCGAAGATACGCAGTATTTT
CDR3aa: CASSSGGGEDTQYF

abundance: -
j_gene: TRBJ1-5
v_gene: TRBV4-1
d_gene: -
CDR3nt: TGCGCCAGCAGCCAAGATACCCAGGAGCTATCAGCGGCCCAGCATTTT
CDR3aa: CASSQDTQELSAAQHF

abundance: many
j_gene: TRBJ2-7
v_gene: TRBV20-1
d_gene: TRBD2
CDR3nt: TGCAGTGCTAGAGGACTAGCGGGAGTGGGTGGAAGCTCCTACGAGCAGTACTTC
CDR3aa: CSARGLAGVGGSSYEQYF

abundance: -
j_gene: TRBJ2-7
v_gene: TRBV4-3
d_gene: -
CDR3nt: TGCGCCAGCAGCCAAGAGGTATCGGGGGAGCAGTACTTC
CDR3aa: CASSQEVSGEQYF

abundance: many
j_gene: TRBJ1-5
v_gene: TRBV6-1
d_gene: -
CDR3nt: TGTGCCAGCAGTGACGGACAGTATAGCAATCAGCCCCAGCATTTT
CDR3aa: CASSDGQYSNQPQHF

abundance: few
j_gene: TRBJ2-7
v_gene: TRBV20-1
d_gene: -
CDR3nt: TGCAGTGCTAGGCAGGGCGGAGCCTTTTACGAGCAGTACTTC
CDR3aa: CSARQGGAFYEQYF

abundance: many
j_gene: TRBJ1-5
v_gene: TRBV12-5
d_gene: -
CDR3nt: TGTGCTAGTGGTTTGCCAGTTTCGGGGGCCAATCAGCCCCAGCATTTT
CDR3aa: CASGLPVSGANQPQHF

abundance: -
j_gene: TRBJ1-1
v_gene: TRBV20-1
d_gene: -
CDR3nt: TGCAGTGCTAGACCAACCGTCGGGCTTGAAGCTCTCTTT
CDR3aa: CSARPTVGLEALF

abundance: few
j_gene: TRBJ1-6
v_gene: TRBV20-1
d_gene: -
CDR3nt: TGCAGCCCCGACAGGCCGAGCTCCTATAATTCACCCCTCCACTTT
CDR3aa: CSPDRPSSYNSPLHF

abundance: many
j_gene: TRBJ1-1
v_gene: TRBV12-3/TRBV12-4
d_gene: -
CDR3nt: TGTGCCACCGCGAGGCTGATGAACACTGAAGCTTTCTTT
CDR3aa: CATARLMNTEAFF

abundance: many
j_gene: TRBJ2-7
v_gene: TRBV2
d_gene: -
CDR3nt: TGTGCCAGCAGTGACGTGGGGACAAGCTCCTACGAGCAGTACTTC
CDR3aa: CASSDVGTSSYEQYF

abundance: -
j_gene: TRBJ2-3
v_gene: TRBV28
d_gene: -
CDR3nt: TGTGCCAGCAGGGCGAATAGCGTAGATACGCAGTATTTT
CDR3aa: CASRANSVDTQYF

abundance: -
j_gene: TRBJ2-2
v_gene: TRBV12-3/TRBV12-4
d_gene: TRBD1
CDR3nt: TGTGCCAGCAGGGGACAGGGCGACACCGGGGAGCTGTTTTTT
CDR3aa: CASRGQGDTGELFF

abundance: few
j_gene: TRBJ2-5
v_gene: TRBV5-5
d_gene: -
CDR3nt: TGTGCCAGCAGCTTCAGGCTCTCGGGAGTGGCGGAGACCCAGTACTTC
CDR3aa: CASSFRLSGVAETQYF

abundance: -
j_gene: TRBJ2-7
v_gene: TRBV4-1
d_gene: TRBD1
CDR3nt: TGCGCCAGCAGCCAAGGACAGGGAGAGAACTACGAGCAGTACTTC
CDR3aa: CASSQGQGENYEQYF

abundance: -
j_gene: TRBJ1-1
v_gene: TRBV5-1
d_gene: TRBD1
CDR3nt: TGCGCCAGCAGCTTACAGGGGAGTGAGGACACTGAAGCTTTCTTT
CDR3aa: CASSLQGSEDTEAFF

abundance: -
j_gene: TRBJ2-7
v_gene: TRBV20-1
d_gene: -
CDR3nt: TGCAGTGCTAAGGGGGAGATCTTCCCCTACGAGCAGTACTTC
CDR3aa: CSAKGEIFPYEQYF

abundance: -
j_gene: TRBJ2-2
v_gene: TRBV24-1
d_gene: TRBD1
CDR3nt: TGTGCCACCAGTGCCAGGGACAGGGTGGCCGGGGAGCTGTTTTTT
CDR3aa: CATSARDRVAGELFF

abundance: many
j_gene: TRBJ1-5
v_gene: TRBV2
d_gene: -
CDR3nt: TGTGCCAGCAGTGAAGCGCCTTGGAAGAATCAGCCCCAGCATTTT
CDR3aa: CASSEAPWKNQPQHF

abundance: -
j_gene: TRBJ1-2
v_gene: TRBV30
d_gene: -
CDR3nt: TGTGCCTGGAGTCTCAACAGAGGGCATGGCTACACCTTC
CDR3aa: CAWSLNRGHGYTF

abundance: many
j_gene: TRBJ2-5
v_gene: TRBV7-2
d_gene: TRBD2
CDR3nt: TGTGCCAGCAGCTTAGAGGGACTAGCGGGCTTTCAGACCCAGTACTTC
CDR3aa: CASSLEGLAGFQTQYF

abundance: many
j_gene: TRBJ1-1
v_gene: TRBV28
d_gene: TRBD1
CDR3nt: TGTGCCAGCAGTCCCATCGATTGGGCAGGGGGATTCTCTGAAGCTTTCTTT
CDR3aa: CASSPIDWAGGFSEAFF

abundance: many
j_gene: TRBJ2-7
v_gene: TRBV3-1
d_gene: TRBD2
CDR3nt: TGTGCCAGCAGCCACTCCCCGACTAGCGGCTACGAGCAGTACTTC
CDR3aa: CASSHSPTSGYEQYF

abundance: many
j_gene: TRBJ2-7
v_gene: TRBV7-2
d_gene: -
CDR3nt: TGTGCCAGCAGCACGGTAGCGGCCTACGAGCAGTACTTC
CDR3aa: CASSTVAAYEQYF

abundance: many
j_gene: TRBJ1-1
v_gene: TRBV28
d_gene: -
CDR3nt: TGTGCCAGCAGTTTAGGAGACAGATTGAACACTGAAGCTTTCTTT
CDR3aa: CASSLGDRLNTEAFF

abundance: -
j_gene: TRBJ1-2
v_gene: TRBV19
d_gene: -
CDR3nt: TGTGCCAGTAGTCCCTTCCGGGACAACTATGGCTACACCTTC
CDR3aa: CASSPFRDNYGYTF

abundance: -
j_gene: TRBJ2-2
v_gene: TRBV6-1
d_gene: -
CDR3nt: TGTGCCAGCACGATAAGGGAGTCGGGGGAGCTGTTTTTT
CDR3aa: CASTIRESGELFF

abundance: many
j_gene: TRBJ2-2
v_gene: TRBV28
d_gene: -
CDR3nt: TGTGCCAGCACCAGGTCCGTGACAGGCAACACCGGGGAGCTGTTTTTT
CDR3aa: CASTRSVTGNTGELFF

abundance: many
j_gene: TRBJ1-2
v_gene: TRBV7-2
d_gene: -
CDR3nt: TGTGCCAGCAGCCCGGGACTCGAATATGGCTACACCTTC
CDR3aa: CASSPGLEYGYTF

abundance: -
j_gene: TRBJ1-1
v_gene: TRBV28
d_gene: -
CDR3nt: TGTGCCAGCAGTTTGACGGGGGCGCGAGCCTTCTTT
CDR3aa: CASSLTGARAFF

abundance: -
j_gene: TRBJ1-3
v_gene: TRBV7-2
d_gene: -
CDR3nt: TGTGCCAGCAGCCCAGAGGCATACTCTGGAAACACCATATATTTT
CDR3aa: CASSPEAYSGNTIYF

abundance: many
j_gene: TRBJ2-2
v_gene: TRBV10-1
d_gene: -
CDR3nt: TGCGCCAGCAGTACAGGCCTTGACACCGGGGAGCTGTTTTTT
CDR3aa: CASSTGLDTGELFF

abundance: -
j_gene: TRBJ2-7
v_gene: TRBV12-3/TRBV12-4
d_gene: TRBD2
CDR3nt: TGTGCCAGCAGTCCGGCCGGGACTAGCGGGTGGGAGCAGTACTTC
CDR3aa: CASSPAGTSGWEQYF

abundance: -
j_gene: TRBJ2-5
v_gene: TRBV15
d_gene: TRBD2
CDR3nt: TGTGCCACCAGCAGTAGCGGGATGGCTCAAGAGACCCAGTACTTC
CDR3aa: CATSSSGMAQETQYF

abundance: few
j_gene: TRBJ2-7
v_gene: TRBV12-3/TRBV12-4
d_gene: -
CDR3nt: TGTGCCAGCAGTCCCGGACGGGACGAGCAGTACTTC
CDR3aa: CASSPGRDEQYF

abundance: few
j_gene: TRBJ2-1
v_gene: TRBV30
d_gene: TRBD2
CDR3nt: TGTGCCTGGAGCCGACTAGCGGGGACTTACAATGAGCAGTTCTTC
CDR3aa: CAWSRLAGTYNEQFF

abundance: few
j_gene: TRBJ2-5
v_gene: TRBV20-1
d_gene: -
CDR3nt: TGCAGTGCTAGAGTTAGCGCCTACCAAGAGACCCAGTACTTC
CDR3aa: CSARVSAYQETQYF

abundance: few
j_gene: TRBJ2-5
v_gene: TRBV4-2
d_gene: -
CDR3nt: TGTGCCAGCAGCCAAGAAGGGGGGGTTGTGGAGACCCAGTACTTC
CDR3aa: CASSQEGGVVETQYF

abundance: few
j_gene: TRBJ1-4
v_gene: TRBV15
d_gene: TRBD1
CDR3nt: TGTGCCACCAGCAGGAGTATTACAGGGGGTACTAATGAAAAACTGTTTTTT
CDR3aa: CATSRSITGGTNEKLFF

abundance: few
j_gene: TRBJ1-5
v_gene: TRBV12-3/TRBV12-4
d_gene: TRBD1
CDR3nt: TGTGCCAGTTCCAAGGGGGCCCCTCATCAGCCCCAGCATTTT
CDR3aa: CASSKGAPHQPQHF

abundance: few
j_gene: TRBJ2-7
v_gene: TRBV4-3
d_gene: -
CDR3nt: TGCGCCAGCAGCCAAGATCCGGCAGGGTCCTACGAGCAGTACTTC
CDR3aa: CASSQDPAGSYEQYF

abundance: -
j_gene: TRBJ2-2
v_gene: TRBV19
d_gene: TRBD1
CDR3nt: TGTGCCAGTAGTGACAGGGCCGACACCGGGGAGCTGTTTTTT
CDR3aa: CASSDRADTGELFF

abundance: few
j_gene: TRBJ2-4
v_gene: TRBV5-1
d_gene: TRBD2
CDR3nt: TGCGCCAGCAGCTTGAGGACTAGCGCATCGGATGGAAACATTCAGTACTTC
CDR3aa: CASSLRTSASDGNIQYF

abundance: -
j_gene: TRBJ1-6
v_gene: TRBV7-2
d_gene: -
CDR3nt: TGTGCCAGCAGCTTAACCTTGTATAATTCACCCCTCCACTTT
CDR3aa: CASSLTLYNSPLHF

abundance: -
j_gene: TRBJ2-7
v_gene: TRBV30
d_gene: TRBD2
CDR3nt: TGTGCCTGGGAGTTGCCAGCGGGAGCGGTACAGTACTTC
CDR3aa: CAWELPAGAVQYF

abundance: -
j_gene: TRBJ1-4
v_gene: TRBV15
d_gene: -
CDR3nt: TGTGCCACCAGCAGGGCAGTCCTAGCAACTAATGAAAAACTGTTTTTT
CDR3aa: CATSRAVLATNEKLFF

abundance: few
j_gene: TRBJ2-5
v_gene: TRBV7-6
d_gene: -
CDR3nt: TGTGCCAGCAGCGCTCTCCTCGGAGGACAAGAGACCCAGTACTTC
CDR3aa: CASSALLGGQETQYF

abundance: -
j_gene: TRBJ2-7
v_gene: TRBV20-1
d_gene: TRBD2
CDR3nt: TGCAGTGCCGGGACTAGCGGGACCTACGAGCAGTACTTC
CDR3aa: CSAGTSGTYEQYF

abundance: -
j_gene: TRBJ1-1
v_gene: TRBV3-1
d_gene: -
CDR3nt: TGTGCCAGCAGCCAAGAACCAGGGACCCTGAACACTGAAGCTTTCTTT
CDR3aa: CASSQEPGTLNTEAFF

abundance: many
j_gene: TRBJ1-1
v_gene: TRBV19
d_gene: TRBD1
CDR3nt: TGTGCCAGTAGTATCCCCCCATACAGGACAGGGGGATGGACTGAAGCTTTCTTT
CDR3aa: CASSIPPYRTGGWTEAFF

abundance: -
j_gene: TRBJ2-5
v_gene: TRBV7-2
d_gene: TRBD1
CDR3nt: TGTGCCAGCAGCCCGGGACAGCTATTACTGTACTTC
CDR3aa: CASSPGQLLLYF

abundance: -
j_gene: TRBJ2-2
v_gene: TRBV28
d_gene: -
CDR3nt: TGTGCCAGCACTCTCCGACCCGGGACCGGGGAGCTGTTTTTT
CDR3aa: CASTLRPGTGELFF

abundance: -
j_gene: TRBJ2-3
v_gene: TRBV4-3
d_gene: TRBD2
CDR3nt: TGCGCCAGCAGCCAGTTGTTGGTTAGCGGGAAAGATACGCAGTATTTT
CDR3aa: CASSQLLVSGKDTQYF

abundance: few
j_gene: TRBJ1-2
v_gene: TRBV6-2/TRBV6-3
d_gene: -
CDR3nt: TGTGCCAGCAGTTACTCGAGACGGGCGGGGGGCTACACCTTC
CDR3aa: CASSYSRRAGGYTF